Listed below are T cell receptor beta chains from one sample, sequenced in a study of cytomegalovirus exposure and HLA in healthy donors. TCRdb's table, derived via immunoSEQ multiplex PCR, lists solely in-frame clones and lacks some. Among 160,000 or so clones, 70% to 90% were seen once, and the ten largest hold 2% to 2.5%. Sequencing used PBMCs. Every receptor here comes from a woman between 18 and 30 years old in good health and CMV-seronegative. CDR3s leave out the opening cysteine and the closing phenylalanine or tryptophan. Fields, in order: J gene, CDR3 length, V gene, CDR3 protein.

TRBJ1-3,14,TRBV21-1,ASSKGTSPSGNTIY
TRBJ1-2,13,TRBV7-8,ASSSPGQGASGYT
TRBJ1-2,11,TRBV30,AWSSGTGVGYT
TRBJ1-1,13,TRBV10-3,AIRGQGATGTEAF
TRBJ2-1,11,TRBV7-2,ASSLELWGGGF
TRBJ2-3,13,TRBV5-5,ASSLRDRGTDTQY
TRBJ1-2,14,TRBV5-1,ASSLSGRAEGHGYT
TRBJ2-7,14,TRBV6-6,ASSSRPGEVALEQY
TRBJ2-1,14,TRBV11-2,ASKAGGLLLYNEQF
TRBJ1-1,13,TRBV9,ASSIPGTGPPEAF
TRBJ1-1,11,TRBV29-1,SALGQGMAEAF
TRBJ1-2,12,TRBV28,ASTLGAGNYGYT
TRBJ1-2,12,TRBV6-5,ASTLREGIYGYT
TRBJ2-4,15,TRBV5-1,ASSLRDSPLQGNIQY
TRBJ2-2,11,TRBV7-7,ASSLRQGRELF
TRBJ2-3,9,TRBV2,AGSPWDTQY
TRBJ2-7,12,TRBV27,ASSGTGVSYEQY
TRBJ2-1,15,TRBV28,ASSLGGTSVIGNEQF
TRBJ2-7,12,TRBV28,ASLGAGRSYEQY
TRBJ2-7,14,TRBV7-2,ASSLAPPGGYDEQY
TRBJ2-1,11,TRBV30,AWSVGLHNEQF
TRBJ2-1,13,TRBV27,ASSLGGSSYNEQF
TRBJ2-1,20,TRBV15,ATSSGTSGRGYPMGLYNEQF
TRBJ2-1,12,TRBV30,AWSVGLWSNEQF
TRBJ1-5,12,TRBV4-3,ASSLDRFGQPQH
TRBJ2-7,12,TRBV7-9,SSSLEGAMGEQY
TRBJ1-1,8,TRBV20-1,SASVAEAF
TRBJ2-7,11,TRBV6-5,ASSLNLGREQY
TRBJ1-1,13,TRBV4-3,ASSQDHGLWTEAF
TRBJ2-2,14,TRBV9,ASSGGPWSVAGELF
TRBJ2-7,13,TRBV27,ASKGGRAPPYEQY
TRBJ1-1,11,TRBV29-1,SGRQGMNTEAF